One and the same sample provided the 32 T cell receptor beta chains below, sequenced in a study of metastatic and nonmetastatic thyroid tumors. TCRdb re-called clones from the PCR reads using MiXCR. The sample contains 42,000 or so clones, around 18% of which appear only once. Patients underwent thyroid surgery, and none had received any treatment before it. The sample consisted of tumor tissue. The source is a female donor with papillary thyroid cancer or a benign thyroid nodule (not recorded which). Some clones in this sample may be carry-over from other donors' samples.

This clone was observed at least ten times. The chain combines TRBV5-8 with TRBJ2-5, with D perhaps TRBD2 (6 bases). Germline CDR1 SGHTS, CDR2 YDEGEE. The V end lost 1 base, the J end lost 2 bases, and 9 bases lay between the germline ends. CDR3 size: 14 residues. The CDR3 nucleotides read TGTGCCAGCAGCTTGAGGACTAAACAAGAGACCCAGTACTTC. Its translation is CASSLRTKQETQYF.

The sample holds many counts of this clone. This rearrangement joins TRBV20-1 to TRBJ1-1; D is undetermined. The CDR3 is 14 amino acids. Trimming cost V 4 bases and J 5 bases, with 17 bases left between them. Germline assignment: CDR1 DFQATT and CDR2 SNEGSKA (reference sequence). This CDR3 is CSATGVASGTEAFF. DNA for the CDR3: TGCAGTGCTACTGGGGTGGCGTCGGGGACTGAAGCTTTCTTT.

In this sample, this clone turned up many times. The rearrangement links TRBV5-1 to TRBJ2-1; TRBD2 might be the D (5 bases). Trimming took off 0 bases at V and 1 base at J, with 8 bases between the two ends. Germline V gene sequence: CDR1 SGHRS, CDR2 YFSETQ. The CDR3 consists of 15 residues. DNA of the CDR3: TGCGCCAGCAGCTTGGCCTCGGGATCCTACAATGAGCAGTTCTTC. This sequence encodes CASSLASGSYNEQFF.

This clone occurred a few times. This could be a read error, since a much larger clone is one nucleotide away. The rearrangement uses TRBV3-1 and TRBJ1-2; D ambiguous. This CDR3 has 14 residues. Germline V lookup: CDR1 LGHDT, CDR2 YNNKEL (reference sequence). DNA of the CDR3: TGTGTCAGCAGCCAGAATGAGGCGTTTCGAGGCTACACCTTC. It yields the protein CVSSQNEAFRGYTF.

CDR3 nucleotide sequence: TGCAGTGCTAGACCCGGGCGGGGGACCGGGGAGCTGTTTTTT. It codes for CSARPGRGTGELFF. V usage is TRBV20-1 and J usage is TRBJ2-2, with TRBD2 matching 7 bases. This CDR3 region has 14 residues. Germline trimming cut 2 bases from V and 5 bases from J; bases unmatched to any gene: 5. Germline V gene sequence: CDR1 DFQATT, CDR2 SNEGSKA (reference sequence).

CDR3 DNA: TGTGCCAGCAGTTTATTAGCGGGCGACTTCTCCTACGAGCAGTACTTC. Translation gives CASSLLAGDFSYEQYF. The V call is TRBV27, the J call TRBJ2-7, with TRBD2 matching 7 bases. CDR1 and CDR2 (germline): MNHEY, SMNVEV (reference sequence). CDR3 length: 16 residues. The V and J ends lost 1 base and 0 bases, in that order; junction bases with no gene match: 6.

There are a few counts of this clone. Sequence at one end of the junction differs from germline and may be a read error. This chain joins TRBV6-1 and TRBJ2-3; the D call may be TRBD1 or TRBD2 (5 bases each). Germline V CDR1 and CDR2: MNHNS, SASEGT. This CDR3 is built from 15 residues. The CDR3 DNA follows: TGCGCCAGCAGTGTCAGGACTGGGGGTGCATATACGCAGTATTTT. Translation gives CASSVRTGGAYTQYF.

This clone was observed many times. The chain uses TRBV4-2 and TRBJ1-3, with D possibly TRBD1 on 6 matching bases. This CDR3 contains 18 residues. CDR1 and CDR2 (germline): LGHNA, YNFKEQ. The V end was cut by 2 bases, the J end by 0 bases, with 17 bases between. CDR3 bases: TGTGCCAGCAGCCAAAACCCCAGGGGCCGTTTCTCTGGAAACACCATATATTTT. Its protein product is CASSQNPRGRFSGNTIYF.

This clone was seen at least ten times. The chain combines TRBV19 with TRBJ1-5; no reliable D call. The germline gives CDR1 LNHDA, CDR2 SQIVND (reference sequence). The CDR3 has 12 amino acids. Trimming removed 5 bases from V and 6 bases from J, with 8 bases in between. The CDR3 loop reads CASSPIRQPQHF. The CDR3 DNA sequence: TGTGCCAGTAGTCCGATACGTCAGCCCCAGCATTTT.

This clone was found many times. The chain uses TRBV7-8 and TRBJ1-5, with TRBD1 as a possible D gene (5 bases). V lost 1 base to trimming and J lost 6 bases, with 10 bases between them. The CDR3 is 14 amino acids. The germline gives CDR1 SGHVS, CDR2 FQNEAQ. CDR3 sequence: CASSLGGGFQPQHF. In DNA form, the CDR3 reads TGTGCCAGCAGCTTAGGGGGGGGGTTTCAGCCCCAGCATTTT.

This clone was found a few times. The chain couples TRBV5-4 to TRBJ2-3; a weak D match, TRBD1 (5 bases). From germline, CDR1 is SGHNT and CDR2 YYREEE (reference sequence). The germline V and J ends were trimmed by 0 bases and 3 bases, with 14 bases remaining between them. The CDR3 sequence is 16 residues long. The CDR3 sequence is CASSLVAGIVTDTQYF. The CDR3 region has the DNA TGTGCCAGCAGCTTGGTTGCAGGGATAGTTACAGATACGCAGTATTTT.

The rearrangement links TRBV5-1 to TRBJ1-4; D may be TRBD1 (5 bases). This CDR3 region has 15 residues. V lost 0 bases, J lost 7 bases, and 13 bases lay in between. Germline V gene sequence: CDR1 SGHRS, CDR2 YFSETQ. Written as DNA, the CDR3 is TGCGCCAGCAGCTTGGCCGCGGGGGTGGTTGAAAAACTGTTTTTT. Amino acid sequence: CASSLAAGVVEKLFF.

CDR3 in amino acids: CASSYREGSNHLQHF. Written as DNA, the CDR3 is TGTGCCAGCAGTTACAGGGAAGGGAGCAATCATCTCCAGCATTTT. The chain has TRBV6-5 and TRBJ1-5; D ambiguous. V was trimmed by 2 bases and J by 12 bases, leaving 20 bases between them. There are 15 residues in the CDR3. Germline-derived CDR1 and CDR2 are MNHEY and SVGAGI.

This clone was counted many times. The V call is TRBV28, the J call TRBJ1-4, with a weak D call TRBD1 (6 bases). Germline CDR1 MDHEN, CDR2 SYDVKM. CDR3 size: 15 residues. V was clipped by 6 bases and J by 8 bases, with 19 bases between them. CDR3 sequence reads: CASSPGGGGAEKLFF. The DNA for the CDR3 is TGTGCCAGCAGCCCCGGGGGCGGGGGGGCCGAAAAACTGTTTTTT.

This clone was found many times. The chain links TRBV20-1 to TRBJ1-1, with D tentatively TRBD1 (5 bases). Trimming removed 5 bases from V and 1 base from J, with 11 bases in between. Germline CDR1 is DFQATT and CDR2 is SNEGSKA (reference sequence). This CDR3 contains 13 residues. As DNA, the CDR3 is TGCAGTGCTCAGGGATCGTGGAACACTGAAGCTTTCTTT. Amino acid sequence: CSAQGSWNTEAFF.

At least ten counts were recorded for this clone. CDR3 loop: CASSQLAVRGRWNYGYTF. As DNA, the CDR3 is TGTGCCAGCTCACAGCTCGCGGTTAGGGGACGTTGGAACTATGGCTACACCTTC. The chain is built from TRBV18 and TRBJ1-2; a weak D match, TRBD1 (5 bases). Trimming took off 4 bases at V and 2 bases at J, with 23 bases between the two ends. The CDR3 runs 18 residues. Germline values: CDR1 KGHSH, CDR2 LQKENI.

The rearrangement uses TRBV28 and TRBJ2-7; no firm D call. There are 15 residues in the CDR3. Germline CDR1 MDHEN, CDR2 SYDVKM. Trimming left V 6 bases short and J 2 bases short, with 17 bases between. The CDR3 region is CASSPGLSRTYEQYF. In DNA, the CDR3 is TGTGCCAGCAGCCCCGGTTTGTCCCGCACCTACGAGCAGTACTTC.

This clone was detected many times. V usage is TRBV28 and J usage is TRBJ1-1; D not certain. This CDR3 region has 13 residues. Germline CDR1 reads MDHEN; CDR2 reads SYDVKM. The V and J ends lost 3 bases and 6 bases respectively, with 11 bases between them. The CDR3 region has the DNA TGTGCCAGCAGTTTGATAGGGAGCCCTGAAGCTTTCTTT. Translation gives CASSLIGSPEAFF.

As for this clone: This may arise from a read error, as a much more abundant clone is one base away. The chain is built from TRBV5-5 and TRBJ2-5; 12 nucleotides align to TRBD2. The CDR3 has 17 residues. The V gene's germline CDR1 is SGHKS and CDR2 YYEKEE (reference sequence). J was trimmed by 4 bases and V by 1 base; bases with no gene match: 8. In DNA, the CDR3 is TGTGCCAGCAGCTTGCCTAGCGGGAGGGCCCTCCGAGAGACCCAGTACTTC. Its protein product is CASSLPSGRALRETQYF. Looking up the rest from reference TRBV5-5 and TRBJ2-5 gives the full variable domain: DAGVTQSPTHLIKTRGQQVTLRCSPISGHKSVSWYQQVLGQGPQFIFQYYEKEERGRGNFPDRFSARQFPNYSSELNVNALLLGDSALYLCASSLPSGRALRETQYFGPGTRLLVL.

The table lists this clone with many counts. The chain uses TRBV12-3 or TRBV12-4 and TRBJ1-6; no definite D call. The CDR3 sequence is 14 residues long. Deletions cut 4 bases from V and 7 bases from J, with 11 bases between. CDR3 coding DNA: TGTGCCAGCAGTTATCTTCGGGCCAATTCACCCCTCCACTTT. Amino acids: CASSYLRANSPLHF.

This clone was observed many times. The V gene is TRBV3-1, the J gene TRBJ1-2; 9 bases agree with TRBD1. The CDR3 has 15 amino acids. The J segment lost 4 bases and the V segment lost 3 bases, leaving 6 bases of the junction unmatched. Germline CDR1 reads LGHDT; CDR2 reads YNNKEL (reference sequence). For the CDR3, the DNA is TGTGCCAGCAGCCAGTGGGACAGGGTCAGCTATGGCTACACCTTC. Translation: CASSQWDRVSYGYTF.

This clone was seen at least ten times. The rearrangement links TRBV20-1 to TRBJ1-3, with TRBD1 matching 7 bases. CDR3 length: 15 amino acids. CDR1 DFQATT and CDR2 SNEGSKA come from the germline V gene (reference sequence). The junction had 11 bases not matched to a gene; V was cut back by 5 bases and J by 4 bases. CDR3 DNA sequence: TGCAGTGCTCGTTCGGATTCGGGACAGGGAAACACCATATATTTT. It codes for CSARSDSGQGNTIYF.

This clone was counted a few times. The rearrangement joins TRBV2 to TRBJ2-3; D tentatively fits TRBD1 or TRBD2 (5 bases each). The V end was cut by 4 bases, the J end by 2 bases, with 13 bases between. Germline values: CDR1 SNHLY, CDR2 FYNNEI. CDR3 size: 15 residues. The CDR3 nucleotides are TGTGCCAGCAGTGTGAGAGGGGCACACACAGATACGCAGTATTTT. Translation: CASSVRGAHTDTQYF.

This clone was seen ten or more times. The chain is built from TRBV27 and TRBJ1-5; possibly TRBD1 for D (6 bases). The CDR3 length is 15 residues. The V gene's germline CDR1 is MNHEY and CDR2 SMNVEV (reference sequence). V was pared by 3 bases and J by 10 bases, with 19 bases between. CDR3 nucleotides: TGTGCCAGCAGTTTTACAGGGCGTTTGGCTAATCCCCAGCATTTT. As protein: CASSFTGRLANPQHF.

This clone was detected ten times or more. The chain combines TRBV18 with TRBJ1-1, with TRBD1 identical over 7 bases. Trimming cost V 2 bases and J 0 bases; bases outside gene matches: 6. The CDR3 loop spans 16 amino acids. Germline V CDR1 and CDR2: KGHSH, LQKENI. In nucleotides, the CDR3 is TGTGCCAGCTCACCAGAGACAGGGTACATGAACACTGAAGCTTTCTTT. It yields the protein CASSPETGYMNTEAFF.

Remarks on this clone: One base away lies a much larger clone, so this may be a sequencing read error. V and J are TRBV2 and TRBJ1-2; D gene ambiguous. V lost 7 bases to trimming and J lost 6 bases, with 6 bases between them. CDR3 length equals 10 residues. CDR1 is SNHLY and CDR2 is FYNNEI in the germline V gene. CDR3 sequence reads: CASMDNGYTF. The CDR3 DNA reads as TGTGCCAGCATGGATAATGGCTACACCTTC.

This clone occurred many times. The sample holds other DNA sequences that translate to the same CDR3. The chain recombines TRBV6-1 with TRBJ2-7; tentatively, D is TRBD2 (5 bases). Germline V gene lookup returns CDR1 MNHNS and CDR2 SASEGT. This CDR3 has 14 residues. With 6 bases removed from V and 6 bases from J, the gap between germline ends came to 18 bases. In DNA, the CDR3 is TGTGCCAGCAGAGCCGGGCCGGGATTGGTCGAGCAGTACTTC. Residues: CASRAGPGLVEQYF.

This clone was seen more than once but under ten times. The chain links TRBV6-2 or TRBV6-3 to TRBJ1-2; possibly TRBD1 for D (5 bases). Trimming removed 7 bases from V and 8 bases from J, with 23 bases in between. The CDR3 has 15 amino acids. CDR1 is MNHEY, CDR2 SVGEGT, per germline. CDR3 sequence: CASIPQASWGEGYTF. The DNA of the CDR3 is TGTGCCAGCATCCCGCAGGCCTCTTGGGGGGAAGGCTACACCTTC.

A note on this clone: This could be a read error, since a much larger clone is one nucleotide away. The chain couples TRBV5-4 to TRBJ1-4; TRBD1 aligns across 10 bases. V lost 3 bases, J lost 7 bases, and 6 bases stayed unmatched. CDR3 length: 15 residues. The germline gives CDR1 SGHNT, CDR2 YYREEE (reference sequence). CDR3 amino acids: CASSSTGGGREKLFF. CDR3 DNA sequence: TGTGCCAGCAGCTCGACAGGGGGCGGGCGTGAAAAACTGTTTTTT.

The genes are TRBV11-2 and TRBJ2-7; no reliable D call. The CDR3 extends over 16 amino acids. Germline V gene lookup returns CDR1 SGHAT and CDR2 FQNNGV. Trimming left V 3 bases short and J 1 base short, with 16 bases between. The CDR3 protein is CASSFEEGRVSYEQYF. CDR3 DNA sequence: TGTGCCAGCAGCTTTGAGGAAGGAAGAGTTTCCTACGAGCAGTACTTC.

Turning to this clone: A read error is possible here, since a much larger clone lies one base away. CDR3 sequence reads: CASSRGSVAKNIQYF. The CDR3 region has the DNA TGTGCCAGCTCACGAGGAAGTGTTGCCAAAAACATTCAGTACTTC. V usage is TRBV18 and J usage is TRBJ2-4, with unresolved D. V dropped 4 bases and J dropped 1 base, with 11 bases sitting between them. The CDR3 is 15 residues long. Germline V gives CDR1 KGHSH, CDR2 LQKENI. The full variable domain, its missing parts supplied by reference TRBV18 and TRBJ2-4, is NAGVMQNPRHLVRRRGQEARLRCSPMKGHSHVYWYRQLPEEGLKFMVYLQKENIIDESGMPKERFSAEFPKEGPSILRIQQVVRGDSAAYFCASSRGSVAKNIQYFGAGTRLSVL.

As regards this clone: A much larger clone is a single base away; this may be a read error. The chain links TRBV19 to TRBJ1-4; D is perhaps TRBD1 (5 bases). There are 13 residues in the CDR3. Trimming removed 6 bases from V and 10 bases from J, with 15 bases in between. Germline loops: CDR1 LNHDA, CDR2 SQIVND (reference sequence). The CDR3 protein is CASRTTAGVKLFF. CDR3 DNA sequence: TGTGCCAGTAGAACGACAGCCGGGGTAAAACTGTTTTTT.